A selection of T cell receptor beta chains follows, all from one sample in a study of T-cell memory formation after mild COVID-19. Each CDR3 protein gets one entry after TCRdb re-called the 5' RACE reads with MiXCR. There are some 490,000 distinct CDR3 sequences in the sample; 15% to 20% occur only once, and about 12% lies in the top ten. The sequencing sample was made of PBMCs or a T cell subset sorted from them (not recorded which). Receptor source: an adult woman who had mild COVID-19 (a few samples of this study predate the infection). Cell type and time point are not known. CDR3s include the opening cysteine and the closing phenylalanine or tryptophan. Each record gives: clone size, V gene, D gene, J gene, CDR3 protein, CDR3 DNA. D genes are given only for firm matches. Rows may omit the clone size; those that give it use once, few, many or a size class.

few	TRBV6-5	TRBD2	TRBJ2-3	CASSYQRGGNTDTQYF	TGTGCCAGCAGTTACCAGCGGGGGGGCAACACAGATACGCAGTATTTT
few	TRBV4-1	-	TRBJ2-2	CASSQEATGELFF	TGCGCCAGCAGCCAAGAGGCCACCGGGGAGCTGTTTTTT
-	TRBV29-1	-	TRBJ2-2	CSVDVGTGELFF	TGCAGCGTTGATGTTGGGACCGGGGAGCTGTTTTTT
many	TRBV7-9	-	TRBJ2-4	CASSSTGQEGNIQYF	TGTGCCAGCAGCTCCACCGGACAGGAGGGAAACATTCAGTACTTC
-	TRBV5-1	-	TRBJ2-5	CASSLERRKETQYF	TGCGCCAGCAGCTTGGAGCGGAGGAAAGAGACCCAGTACTTC
few	TRBV6-1	-	TRBJ2-2	CASSGRGAYTGELFF	TGTGCCAGCAGTGGCCGGGGGGCGTACACCGGGGAGCTGTTTTTT
-	TRBV11-3	TRBD2	TRBJ2-2	CASSYPGLAAASTGELFF	TGTGCCAGCAGCTATCCGGGACTAGCGGCGGCGAGCACCGGGGAGCTGTTTTTT
-	TRBV6-5	-	TRBJ2-3	CASSGGLSFGTDTQYF	TGTGCCAGCAGCGGGGGGCTATCCTTCGGCACAGATACGCAGTATTTT
-	TRBV4-2	-	TRBJ2-7	CASSQVWRARSYEQYF	TGTGCCAGCAGCCAAGTGTGGCGAGCCCGCTCCTACGAGCAGTACTTC
-	TRBV13	-	TRBJ2-1	CASSSPRGSYNEQFF	TGTGCCAGCAGCTCACCCCGGGGGTCCTACAATGAGCAGTTCTTC
-	TRBV4-3	-	TRBJ2-1	CASSQENNEQFF	TGCGCCAGCAGCCAAGAGAACAATGAGCAGTTCTTC
-	TRBV7-9	TRBD1	TRBJ2-7	CASSLAIRDRGTYEQYF	TGTGCCAGCAGCTTAGCAATCCGGGACAGGGGGACATACGAGCAGTACTTC
many	TRBV7-7	TRBD2	TRBJ2-1	CASSLASGPSSYNEQFF	TGTGCTAGCAGCTTAGCTAGCGGGCCGAGCTCCTACAATGAGCAGTTCTTC